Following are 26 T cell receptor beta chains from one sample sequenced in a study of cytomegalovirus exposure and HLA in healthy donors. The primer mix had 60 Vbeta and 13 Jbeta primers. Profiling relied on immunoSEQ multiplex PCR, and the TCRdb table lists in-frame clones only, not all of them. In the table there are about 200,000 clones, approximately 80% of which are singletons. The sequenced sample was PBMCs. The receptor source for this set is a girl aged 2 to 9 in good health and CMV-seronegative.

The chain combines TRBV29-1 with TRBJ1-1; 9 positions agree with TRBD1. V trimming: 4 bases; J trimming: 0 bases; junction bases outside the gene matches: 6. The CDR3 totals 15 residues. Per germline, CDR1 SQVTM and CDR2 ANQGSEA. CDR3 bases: TGCAGCGTTGCAGGGACAGGGCGCCTGAACACTGAAGCTTTCTTT. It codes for CSVAGTGRLNTEAFF.

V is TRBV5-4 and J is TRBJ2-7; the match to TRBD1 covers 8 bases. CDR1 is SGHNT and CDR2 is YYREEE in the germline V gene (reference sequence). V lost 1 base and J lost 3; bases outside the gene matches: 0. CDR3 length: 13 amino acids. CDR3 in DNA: TGTGCCAGCAGCTTGACAGGGGGCTACGAGCAGTACTTC. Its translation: CASSLTGGYEQYF. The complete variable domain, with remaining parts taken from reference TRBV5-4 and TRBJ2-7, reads ETGVTQSPTHLIKTRGQQVTLRCSSQSGHNTVSWYQQALGQGPQFIFQYYREEENGRGNFPPRFSGLQFPNYSSELNVNALELDDSALYLCASSLTGGYEQYFGPGTRLTVT.

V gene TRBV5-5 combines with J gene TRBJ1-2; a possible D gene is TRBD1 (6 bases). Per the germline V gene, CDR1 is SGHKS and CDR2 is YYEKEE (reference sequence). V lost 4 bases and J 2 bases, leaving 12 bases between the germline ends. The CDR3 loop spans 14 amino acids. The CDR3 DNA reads TGTGCCAGCAGCCAGGATACAGGGAACTATGGCTACACCTTC. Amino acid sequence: CASSQDTGNYGYTF.

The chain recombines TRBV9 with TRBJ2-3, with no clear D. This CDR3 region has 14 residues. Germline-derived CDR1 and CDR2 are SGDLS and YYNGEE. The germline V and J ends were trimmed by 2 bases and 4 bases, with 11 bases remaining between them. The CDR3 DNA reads TGTGCCAGCAGCGTCTCCTCCCGGGCAGATACGCAGTATTTT. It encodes CASSVSSRADTQYF.

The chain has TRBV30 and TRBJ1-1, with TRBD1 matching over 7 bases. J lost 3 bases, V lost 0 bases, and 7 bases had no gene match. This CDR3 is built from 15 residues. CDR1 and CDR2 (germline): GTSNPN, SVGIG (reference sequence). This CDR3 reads CAWSVLDREDTEAFF. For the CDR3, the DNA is TGTGCCTGGAGTGTACTTGACAGGGAGGACACTGAAGCTTTCTTT. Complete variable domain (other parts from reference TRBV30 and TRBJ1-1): SQTIHQWPATLVQPVGSPLSLECTVEGTSNPNLYWYRQAAGRGLQLLFYSVGIGQISSEVPQNLSASRPQDRQFILSSKKLLLSDSGFYLCAWSVLDREDTEAFFGQGTRLTVV.

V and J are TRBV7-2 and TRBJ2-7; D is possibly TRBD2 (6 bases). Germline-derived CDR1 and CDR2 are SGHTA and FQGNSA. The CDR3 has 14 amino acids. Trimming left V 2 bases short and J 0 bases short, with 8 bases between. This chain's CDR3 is CASSLRRDSYEQYF. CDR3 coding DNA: TGTGCCAGCAGCTTAAGGCGGGACTCCTACGAGCAGTACTTC.

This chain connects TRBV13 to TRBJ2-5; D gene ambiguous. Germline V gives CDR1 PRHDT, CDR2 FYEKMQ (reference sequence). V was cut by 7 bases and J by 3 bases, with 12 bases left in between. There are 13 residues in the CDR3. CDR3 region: CASTPRGKETQYF. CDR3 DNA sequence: TGTGCCAGCACCCCGCGCGGCAAAGAGACCCAGTACTTC.

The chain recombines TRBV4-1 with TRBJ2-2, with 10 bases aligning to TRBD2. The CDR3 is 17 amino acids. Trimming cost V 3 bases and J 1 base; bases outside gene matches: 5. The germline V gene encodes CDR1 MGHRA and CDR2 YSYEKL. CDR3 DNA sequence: TGCGCCAGCAGCCACTACACTAGCGGGAAGAACACCGGGGAGCTGTTTTTT. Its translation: CASSHYTSGKNTGELFF.

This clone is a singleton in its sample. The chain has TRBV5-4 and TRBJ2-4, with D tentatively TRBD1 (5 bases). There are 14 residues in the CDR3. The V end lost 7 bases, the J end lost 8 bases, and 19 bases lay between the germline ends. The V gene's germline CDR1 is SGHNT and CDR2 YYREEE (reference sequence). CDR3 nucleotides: TGTGCCAGCCACAAAACAGGTGATGTAGACATTCAGTACTTC. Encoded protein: CASHKTGDVDIQYF.

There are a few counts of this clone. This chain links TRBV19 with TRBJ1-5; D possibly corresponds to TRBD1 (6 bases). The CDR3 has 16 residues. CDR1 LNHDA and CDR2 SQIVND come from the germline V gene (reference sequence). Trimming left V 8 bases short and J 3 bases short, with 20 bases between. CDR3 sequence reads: CASWRGARSPNQPQHF. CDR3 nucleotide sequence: TGTGCCAGTTGGCGGGGGGCACGCTCCCCCAATCAGCCCCAGCATTTT.

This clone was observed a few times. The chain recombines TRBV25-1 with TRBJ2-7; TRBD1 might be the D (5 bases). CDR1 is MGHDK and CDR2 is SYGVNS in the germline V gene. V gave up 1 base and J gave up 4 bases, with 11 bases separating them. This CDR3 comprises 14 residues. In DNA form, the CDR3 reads TGTGCCAGCAGTGAATTTCGGACACCTTACGAGCAGTACTTC. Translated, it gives CASSEFRTPYEQYF.

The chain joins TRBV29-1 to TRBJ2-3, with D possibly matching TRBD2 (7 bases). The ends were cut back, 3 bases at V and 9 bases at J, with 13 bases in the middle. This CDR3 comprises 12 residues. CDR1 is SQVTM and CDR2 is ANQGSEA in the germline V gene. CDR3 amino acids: CSVDGGGLTQYF. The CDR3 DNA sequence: TGCAGCGTTGATGGCGGGGGCCTCACGCAGTATTTT.

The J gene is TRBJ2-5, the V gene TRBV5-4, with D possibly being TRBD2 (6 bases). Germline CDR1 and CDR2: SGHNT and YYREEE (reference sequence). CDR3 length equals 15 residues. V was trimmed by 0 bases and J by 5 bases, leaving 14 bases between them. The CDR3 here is CASSLVLGGVETQYF. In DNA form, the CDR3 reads TGTGCCAGCAGCTTGGTGTTGGGCGGGGTGGAGACCCAGTACTTC. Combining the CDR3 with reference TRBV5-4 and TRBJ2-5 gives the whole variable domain ETGVTQSPTHLIKTRGQQVTLRCSSQSGHNTVSWYQQALGQGPQFIFQYYREEENGRGNFPPRFSGLQFPNYSSELNVNALELDDSALYLCASSLVLGGVETQYFGPGTRLLVL.

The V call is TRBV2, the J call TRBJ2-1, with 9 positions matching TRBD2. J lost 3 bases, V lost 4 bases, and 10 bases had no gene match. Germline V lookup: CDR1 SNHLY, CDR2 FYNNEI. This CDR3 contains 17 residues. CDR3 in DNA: TGTGCCAGCAGTGGTTTGGCTAGCGGGATTTTCTACAATGAGCAGTTCTTC. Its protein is CASSGLASGIFYNEQFF. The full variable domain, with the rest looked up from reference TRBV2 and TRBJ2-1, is EPEVTQTPSHQVTQMGQEVILRCVPISNHLYFYWYRQILGQKVEFLVSFYNNEISEKSEIFDDQFSVERPDGSNFTLKIRSTKLEDSAMYFCASSGLASGIFYNEQFFGPGTRLTVL.

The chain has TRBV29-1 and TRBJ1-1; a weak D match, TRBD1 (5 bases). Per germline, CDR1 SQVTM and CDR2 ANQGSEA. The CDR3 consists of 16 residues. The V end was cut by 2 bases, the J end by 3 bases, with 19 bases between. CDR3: CSVESQGGRKYTEAFF. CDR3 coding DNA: TGCAGCGTTGAATCCCAGGGAGGCCGAAAGTACACTGAAGCTTTCTTT.

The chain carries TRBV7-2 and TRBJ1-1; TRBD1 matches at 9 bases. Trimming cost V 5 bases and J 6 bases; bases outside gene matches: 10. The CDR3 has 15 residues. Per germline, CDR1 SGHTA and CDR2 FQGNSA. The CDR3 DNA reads TGTGCCAGCAGCCTCTCCTCCACAGGGGGCTCTGAAGCTTTCTTT. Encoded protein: CASSLSSTGGSEAFF.

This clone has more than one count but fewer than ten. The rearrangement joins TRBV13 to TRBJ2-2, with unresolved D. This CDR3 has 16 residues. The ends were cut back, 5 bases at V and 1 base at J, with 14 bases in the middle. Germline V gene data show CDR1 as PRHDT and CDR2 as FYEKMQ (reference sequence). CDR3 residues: CASSQHPRGNTGELFF. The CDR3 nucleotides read TGTGCCAGCAGCCAACACCCCCGCGGGAACACCGGGGAGCTGTTTTTT.

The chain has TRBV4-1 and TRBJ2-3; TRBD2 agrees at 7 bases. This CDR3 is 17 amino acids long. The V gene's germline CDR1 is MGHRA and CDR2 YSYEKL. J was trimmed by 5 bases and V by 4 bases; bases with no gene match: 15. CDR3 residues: CASSPRHERLAGDTQYF. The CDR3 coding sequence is TGCGCCAGCAGCCCGCGCCATGAAAGACTAGCTGGAGATACGCAGTATTTT.

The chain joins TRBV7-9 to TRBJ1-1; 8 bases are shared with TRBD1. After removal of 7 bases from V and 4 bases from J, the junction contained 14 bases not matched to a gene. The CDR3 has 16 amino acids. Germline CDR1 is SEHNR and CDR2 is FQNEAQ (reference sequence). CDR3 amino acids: CASNNGQGWSGTEAFF. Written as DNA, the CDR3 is TGTGCCAGCAACAACGGACAGGGATGGAGTGGCACTGAAGCTTTCTTT. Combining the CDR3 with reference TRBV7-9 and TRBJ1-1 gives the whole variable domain DTGVSQNPRHKITKRGQNVTFRCDPISEHNRLYWYRQTLGQGPEFLTYFQNEAQLEKSRLLSDRFSAERPKGSFSTLEIQRTEQGDSAMYLCASNNGQGWSGTEAFFGQGTRLTVV.

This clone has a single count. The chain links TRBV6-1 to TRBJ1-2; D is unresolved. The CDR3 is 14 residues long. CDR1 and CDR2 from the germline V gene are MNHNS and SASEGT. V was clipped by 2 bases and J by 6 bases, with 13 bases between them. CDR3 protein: CASSEHLGGNGYTF. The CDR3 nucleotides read TGTGCCAGCAGTGAACATTTAGGAGGGAATGGCTACACCTTC.

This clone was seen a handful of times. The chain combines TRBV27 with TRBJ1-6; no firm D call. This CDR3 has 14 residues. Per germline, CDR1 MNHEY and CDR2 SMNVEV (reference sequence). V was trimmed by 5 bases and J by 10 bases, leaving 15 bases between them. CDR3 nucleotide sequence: TGTGCCAGCAGTCCAGACCAGAGGCTCTCACCCCTCCACTTT. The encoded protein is CASSPDQRLSPLHF.

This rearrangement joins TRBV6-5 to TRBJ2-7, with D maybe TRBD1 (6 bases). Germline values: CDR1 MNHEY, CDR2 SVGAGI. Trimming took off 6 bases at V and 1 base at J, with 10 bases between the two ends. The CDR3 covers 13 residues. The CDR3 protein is CASSRGPSYEQYF. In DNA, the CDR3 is TGTGCCAGCAGCAGGGGCCCATCCTACGAGCAGTACTTC.

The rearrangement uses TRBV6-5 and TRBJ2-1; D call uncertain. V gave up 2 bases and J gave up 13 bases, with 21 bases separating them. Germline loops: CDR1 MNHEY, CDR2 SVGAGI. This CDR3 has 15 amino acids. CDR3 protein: CASSYGQSLSSIQFF. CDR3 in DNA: TGTGCCAGCAGTTACGGGCAAAGCTTATCGAGTATACAGTTCTTC.

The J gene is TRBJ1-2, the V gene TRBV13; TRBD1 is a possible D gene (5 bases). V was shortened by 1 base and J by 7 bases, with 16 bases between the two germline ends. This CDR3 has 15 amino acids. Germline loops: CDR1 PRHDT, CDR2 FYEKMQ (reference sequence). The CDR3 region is CASSLAGTGSSGYTF. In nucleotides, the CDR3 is TGTGCCAGCAGCTTAGCCGGGACTGGGTCTTCTGGCTACACCTTC.

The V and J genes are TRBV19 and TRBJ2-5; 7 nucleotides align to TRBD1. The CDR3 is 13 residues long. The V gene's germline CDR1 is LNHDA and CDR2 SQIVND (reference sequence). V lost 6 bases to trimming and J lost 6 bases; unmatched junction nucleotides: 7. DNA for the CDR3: TGTGCCAGTAGCCCCGACAGGGCGCAGACCCAGTACTTC. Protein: CASSPDRAQTQYF.

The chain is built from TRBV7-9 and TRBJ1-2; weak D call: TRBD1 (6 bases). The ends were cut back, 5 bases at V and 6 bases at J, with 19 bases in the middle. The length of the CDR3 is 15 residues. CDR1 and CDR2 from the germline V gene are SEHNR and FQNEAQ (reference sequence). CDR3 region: CASSLQGTRRNGYTF. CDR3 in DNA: TGTGCCAGCAGCCTACAGGGAACCCGCCGGAATGGCTACACCTTC.